This T cell receptor beta chain was identified in a study of chemoradiotherapy in HPV16-positive cancers. The wider study: Two HPV16-positive patients' cells yielded candidate HPV-specific clones and common motifs.

Produced via immunoSEQ multiplex PCR; TCRdb's table is partial and in-frame only. The repertoire holds about 53,000 clones, with 90% as singletons. Turning to this clone: Its specificity is unknown.

Broader study findings: Only two HPV16-positive patients supplied the functional HPV-specificity definition.

V lost 5 bases and J lost 7; bases outside the gene matches: 8. The V gene's germline CDR1 is LNHDA and CDR2 SQIVND (reference sequence). CDR3 length: 15 residues. This sequence was found in a human donor with HPV-associated anogenital cancer. The source material was blood, sampled from a patient who underwent chemoradiotherapy. V usage is TRBV19 and J usage is TRBJ1-4, with TRBD1 identical over 9 bases. The CDR3 nucleotides are TGTGCCAGTAGTGATCCGGGACAGGGAATTGAAAAACTGTTTTTT. It specifies CASSDPGQGIEKLFF.